This TCR beta chain came from a study of Ad26.COV2.S vaccination and SARS-CoV-2 variants. Study information: Dosing was one shot or two shots 56 days apart. Overall study findings and caveats: In vaccinated individuals, spike-specific CD8+ and CD4+ T cell responses reportedly displayed substantial breadth.

Turning to this clone: Its antigen is as yet unknown.

CDR1 and CDR2 from the germline V gene are LNHDA and SQIVND (reference sequence). V trimming: 3 bases; J trimming: 6 bases; junction bases outside the gene matches: 5. The CDR3 spans 15 residues. Treatment indicated: roughly 20 received Ad26.COV2.S at low or high dose, single or two shots; a few received placebo; per-sample allocation not given. Sampling was done on day 63 after the first vaccine or placebo injection. Aged 18-55 years, donor was enrolled in Boston in the early 2020s. Generated by immunoSEQ multiplex PCR, the TCRdb table keeps only in-frame clones and is missing some. The table has roughly 410,000 clones, approximately 83% seen once.

This receptor was identified in a person aged 18-60 years who received the Ad26.COV2.S COVID-19 vaccine or a placebo. The gene calls are TRBV19 and TRBJ1-5, with 10 bases matching TRBD1. The sequences come from peripheral blood, collected in a trial of Ad26.COV2.S vaccine versus placebo. The CDR3 DNA is TGTGCCAGTAGTATGGGACAGGGGTTCGGTCAGCCCCAGCATTTT. Protein product: CASSMGQGFGQPQHF.